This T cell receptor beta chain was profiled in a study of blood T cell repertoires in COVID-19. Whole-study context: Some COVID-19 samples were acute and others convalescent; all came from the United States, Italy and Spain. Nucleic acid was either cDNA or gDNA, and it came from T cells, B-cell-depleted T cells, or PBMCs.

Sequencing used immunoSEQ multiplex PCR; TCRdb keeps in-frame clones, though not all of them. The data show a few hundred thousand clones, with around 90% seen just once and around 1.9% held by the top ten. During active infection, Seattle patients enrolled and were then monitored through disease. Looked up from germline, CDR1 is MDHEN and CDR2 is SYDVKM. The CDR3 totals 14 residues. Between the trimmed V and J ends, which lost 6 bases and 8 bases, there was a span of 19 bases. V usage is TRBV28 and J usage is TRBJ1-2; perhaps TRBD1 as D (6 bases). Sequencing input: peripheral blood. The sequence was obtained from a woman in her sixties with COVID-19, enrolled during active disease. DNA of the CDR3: TGTGCCAGCAGAACAACGGGGGGGGCGGCCGGCTACACCTTC. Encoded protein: CASRTTGGAAGYTF.